This T cell receptor (beta chain) was retrieved from a study of CD8+ T cells in alopecia areata. Study-wide results and limits: The presence of one nonresponder keeps the tie between baseline CD8+ expansion and response uncertain. TCR sharing across patients was less clear than in mice, possibly HLA-related. Lesional scalp, notably in alopecia totalis/universalis, had clonality above that of normal scalp.

Isolated RNA was reverse transcribed into cDNA used as the sequencing template. Using immunoSEQ multiplex PCR, the repertoire was profiled, and TCRdb retains in-frame clones only, with some absent. The sample has approximately 210,000 clones, more than 60% seen once. As to this clone: Its antigen is unidentified.

The sample's treatment: oral pan-JAK inhibitor, 5-10 mg twice daily. The CDR3 spans 14 residues. Germline-derived CDR1 and CDR2 are GTSNPN and SVGIG (reference sequence). The ends were cut back, 0 bases at V and 6 bases at J, with 11 bases in the middle. This receptor was identified in a human donor with alopecia areata. The chain has TRBV30 and TRBJ1-4; D gene uncertain. Here the sequenced sample was CD4+ T cells sorted from blood, taken at approximately week 45, from a patient treated with tofacitinib. The CDR3 DNA reads TGTGCCTGGAGTGTGAGCAGAAGGGATGAAAAACTGTTTTTT. Protein: CAWSVSRRDEKLFF. Looking up the rest from reference TRBV30 and TRBJ1-4 gives the full variable domain: SQTIHQWPATLVQPVGSPLSLECTVEGTSNPNLYWYRQAAGRGLQLLFYSVGIGQISSEVPQNLSASRPQDRQFILSSKKLLLSDSGFYLCAWSVSRRDEKLFFGSGTQLSVL.